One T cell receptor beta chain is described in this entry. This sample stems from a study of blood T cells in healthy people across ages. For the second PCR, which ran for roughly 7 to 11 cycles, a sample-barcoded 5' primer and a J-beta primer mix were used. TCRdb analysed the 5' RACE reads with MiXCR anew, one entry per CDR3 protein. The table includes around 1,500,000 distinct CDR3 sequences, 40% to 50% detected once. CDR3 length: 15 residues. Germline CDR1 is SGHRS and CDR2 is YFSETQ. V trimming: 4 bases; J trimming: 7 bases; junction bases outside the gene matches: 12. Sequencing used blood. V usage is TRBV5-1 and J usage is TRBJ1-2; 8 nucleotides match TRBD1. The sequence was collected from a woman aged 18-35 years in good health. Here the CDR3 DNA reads TGCGCCAGCAGCCCCCTGGGACAGGCCGAAGTTGGCTACACCTTC. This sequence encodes CASSPLGQAEVGYTF.